The 16 T cell receptor beta chains given below trace back to one sample, sequenced in a study of blood T cells in healthy people across ages. A sample-barcoded 5' primer and a J-beta primer mix were used in a second PCR of about 6 to 12 cycles. TCRdb called the 5' RACE reads again in MiXCR, with one record for every CDR3 protein. The sample has over 600,000 distinct CDR3 sequences; under 25% are singletons. The sequenced material came from blood. Receptors originate from a man between 65 and 85 years old in good health.

The V and J genes are TRBV6-1 and TRBJ1-1; a possible D gene is TRBD1 (5 bases). V shed 0 bases and J shed 1 base, with 18 bases lying between them. In germline, CDR1 is MNHNS, CDR2 SASEGT. This CDR3 is 18 amino acids long. Here the CDR3 DNA reads TGTGCCAGCAGTGAAGCGGAGGGGTGGAAGGCGAGGAACACTGAAGCTTTCTTT. Amino acids: CASSEAEGWKARNTEAFF.

This rearrangement joins TRBV6-1 to TRBJ2-1; 10 bases are a match to TRBD2. Losses at the gene ends were 7 bases for V and 0 bases for J; bases not matched to a gene: 9. Germline V gene lookup returns CDR1 MNHNS and CDR2 SASEGT. The CDR3 sequence is 17 residues long. CDR3 coding DNA: TGTGCCAGCACTCCGGCTAGCGGGGGAGGCTCCTACAATGAGCAGTTCTTC. The encoded protein is CASTPASGGGSYNEQFF.

This clonotype has just a few counts. The rearrangement links TRBV24-1 to TRBJ2-3; D gene unclear. Germline V gives CDR1 KGHDR, CDR2 SFDVKD. The V and J ends lost 2 bases and 4 bases respectively, with 12 bases between them. This CDR3 region has 15 residues. The CDR3 spells CATSDSGRWADTQYF. CDR3 bases: TGTGCCACCAGTGATTCGGGCAGATGGGCAGATACGCAGTATTTT.

The chain has TRBV5-5 and TRBJ1-4; 7 bases are shared with TRBD1. Germline CDR1 reads SGHKS; CDR2 reads YYEKEE (reference sequence). The CDR3 extends over 17 amino acids. V was pared by 3 bases and J by 5 bases, with 13 bases of the junction left unmatched. The CDR3 reads CASSYDFPGQMNEKLFF. CDR3 coding DNA: TGTGCCAGCAGCTACGATTTCCCGGGACAGATGAATGAAAAACTGTTTTTT.

CDR3 in DNA: TGCGCCAGCAGCTCCCGGGCGACAGGGAATCCCTACGAGCAGTACTTC. Translating it yields CASSSRATGNPYEQYF. The chain recombines TRBV5-1 with TRBJ2-7; 7 nucleotides align to TRBD1. V was clipped by 3 bases and J by 2 bases; unmatched bases: 11. The CDR3 spans 16 residues. Germline loops: CDR1 SGHRS, CDR2 YFSETQ.

This chain connects TRBV12-3 or TRBV12-4 to TRBJ2-1, with TRBD2 identical over 14 bases. The junction had 5 bases not matched to a gene; V was cut back by 8 bases and J by 8 bases. The CDR3 consists of 14 residues. The CDR3 DNA reads as TGTGCCAGCGGGGGGACTAGCGGGAGACATGAGCAGTTCTTC. Residues: CASGGTSGRHEQFF.

The genes are TRBV20-1 and TRBJ2-2; D gene uncertain. The CDR3 sequence is 14 residues long. With 0 bases removed from V and 4 bases from J, the gap between germline ends came to 9 bases. The germline V gene has CDR1 DFQATT and CDR2 SNEGSKA (reference sequence). Written as DNA, the CDR3 is TGCAGTGCTAGAGAAGGCATCCCCACCGGGGAGCTGTTTTTT. Translation gives CSAREGIPTGELFF.

The CDR3 region has the DNA TGCAGTGCTCCGGGACTAGCGGGAGCACGGGGAGAGACCCAGTACTTC. Residues: CSAPGLAGARGETQYF. The chain uses TRBV20-1 and TRBJ2-5; 14 nucleotides align to TRBD2. Germline loops: CDR1 DFQATT, CDR2 SNEGSKA (reference sequence). The V segment lost 5 bases and the J segment 4 bases; nucleotides outside the gene matches: 9. This CDR3 comprises 16 residues.

This clonotype was seen a few times. The CDR3 reads CSASQGGNEQFF. The CDR3 region has the DNA TGCAGTGCTAGCCAGGGGGGAAATGAGCAGTTCTTC. This chain joins TRBV20-1 and TRBJ2-1, with D tentatively TRBD1 (7 bases). The CDR3 loop spans 12 amino acids. Trimming cost V 3 bases and J 7 bases, with 10 bases left between them. The germline V gene encodes CDR1 DFQATT and CDR2 SNEGSKA (reference sequence).

Concerning this clonotype: Sequence at one end of the junction differs from germline and may be a read error. The chain has TRBV7-7 and TRBJ2-3; 14 nucleotides line up with TRBD2. The CDR3 is made up of 17 amino acids. The V gene's germline CDR1 is SSHAT and CDR2 FNYEAQ (reference sequence). In DNA, the CDR3 is TGTGCTAGCAGCTTAGGGCGACTAGCGGGAGGGCCAGATACGCAGTATTTT. Translation: CASSLGRLAGGPDTQYF. Based on the CDR3 plus reference TRBV7-7 and TRBJ2-3, the full variable domain is GAGVSQSPRYKVTKRGQDVTLRCDPISSHATLYWYQQALGQGPEFLTYFNYEAQPDKSGLPSDRFSAERPEGSISTLTIQRTEQRDSAMYRCASSLGRLAGGPDTQYFGPGTRLTVL.

This clonotype has more than one count but fewer than ten. The V gene is TRBV20-1, the J gene TRBJ2-2, with 12 bases fitting TRBD2. Germline V gives CDR1 DFQATT, CDR2 SNEGSKA (reference sequence). The junction had 2 bases not matched to a gene; V was cut back by 3 bases and J by 6 bases. There are 14 residues in the CDR3. CDR3 region: CSARTSGRSGELFF. CDR3 sequence (DNA): TGCAGTGCTAGGACTAGCGGGAGATCCGGGGAGCTGTTTTTT.

This rearrangement joins TRBV20-1 to TRBJ2-4; tentatively, D is TRBD2 (7 bases). Germline-derived CDR1 and CDR2 are DFQATT and SNEGSKA (reference sequence). The V end lost 0 bases, the J end lost 8 bases, and 14 bases lay between the germline ends. CDR3 length: 14 residues. In nucleotides, the CDR3 is TGCAGTGCTAGAGATGGGGGGGGCCGGGACATTCAGTACTTC. Residues: CSARDGGGRDIQYF.

In this sample, this clonotype turned up many times. This rearrangement joins TRBV7-3 to TRBJ2-2; 11 positions agree with TRBD2. The CDR3 is 15 residues long. With V trimmed by 6 bases and J by 6 bases, 6 bases remained unmatched. From germline, CDR1 is SGHTA and CDR2 FQGTGA. The CDR3 region is CASSSPGLAAGELFF. The CDR3 nucleotides read TGTGCCAGCAGTTCCCCGGGACTAGCGGCCGGGGAGCTGTTTTTT.

The CDR3: CASKRPGPPGYGYTF. The CDR3 DNA is TGTGCCAGCAAACGCCCGGGGCCGCCTGGCTATGGCTACACCTTC. The gene calls are TRBV28 and TRBJ1-2; TRBD1 is a possible D gene (5 bases). CDR1 is MDHEN, CDR2 SYDVKM, per germline. V shed 7 bases and J shed 4 bases, with 19 bases lying between them. The CDR3 extends over 15 amino acids.

This rearrangement joins TRBV20-1 to TRBJ2-2; no reliable D call. CDR1 and CDR2 from the germline V gene are DFQATT and SNEGSKA (reference sequence). V shed 0 bases and J shed 2 bases, with 10 bases lying between them. The CDR3 has 15 amino acids. The CDR3 protein is CSARDTTRNTGELFF. The DNA of the CDR3 is TGCAGTGCTAGAGATACGACCCGAAACACCGGGGAGCTGTTTTTT.

The chain carries TRBV28 and TRBJ2-7; 10 nucleotides align to TRBD1. With V trimmed by 4 bases and J by 2 bases, 11 bases remained unmatched. The length of the CDR3 is 17 residues. The germline V gene has CDR1 MDHEN and CDR2 SYDVKM. The CDR3 sequence is CASSSPPGQGTPYEQYF. CDR3 coding DNA: TGTGCCAGCAGTTCCCCACCGGGACAGGGGACTCCCTACGAGCAGTACTTC.